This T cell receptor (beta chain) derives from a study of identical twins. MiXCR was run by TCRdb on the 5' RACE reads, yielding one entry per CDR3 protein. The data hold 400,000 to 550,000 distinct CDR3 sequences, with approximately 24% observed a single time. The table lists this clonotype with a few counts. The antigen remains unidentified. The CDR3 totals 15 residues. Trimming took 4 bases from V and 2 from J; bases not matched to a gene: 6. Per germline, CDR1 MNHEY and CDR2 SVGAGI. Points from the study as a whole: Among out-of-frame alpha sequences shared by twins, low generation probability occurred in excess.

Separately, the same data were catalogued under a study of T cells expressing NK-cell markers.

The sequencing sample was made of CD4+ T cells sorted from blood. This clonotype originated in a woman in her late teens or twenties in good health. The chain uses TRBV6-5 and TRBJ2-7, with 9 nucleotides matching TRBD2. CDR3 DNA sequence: TGTGCCAGCAGTTCGGCTAGCGGGGTAACCTACGAGCAGTACTTC. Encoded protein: CASSSASGVTYEQYF.